This is a list of T cell receptor beta chains from one sample in a study of cytomegalovirus exposure and HLA in healthy donors. TCRdb keeps only in-frame clones here, not all; method: immunoSEQ multiplex PCR. The data contain under 400,000 clones, 88% of them singletons. The specimen was PBMCs. Receptor source: a young man in good health and CMV-seronegative. Each CDR3 is given with its conserved first and last residue. D genes are given only for firm matches. Clone size is given for some rows only: seen once, a few or many times, or a class if the clone is expanded.

D: TRBD1
V: TRBV18
J: TRBJ2-7
size: -
DNA: TGTGCCAGCTCCCGAGAGGGACAGGGGGCGGCCTACGAGCAGTACTTC
CDR3: CASSREGQGAAYEQYF

D: -
V: TRBV2
J: TRBJ1-1
size: -
DNA: TGTGCCAGCAGCTCGGACAAGGGGGAAGCTTTCTTT
CDR3: CASSSDKGEAFF

D: -
V: TRBV10-2
J: TRBJ1-5
size: few
DNA: TGCGCCAGCAGTGATGAGGGCTGGAGCAATCAGCCCCAGCATTTT
CDR3: CASSDEGWSNQPQHF

D: TRBD2
V: TRBV6-5
J: TRBJ2-1
size: -
DNA: TGTGCCAGCAGTAAGCTAGCGGGGGGGTACAATGAGCAGTTCTTC
CDR3: CASSKLAGGYNEQFF

D: -
V: TRBV5-1
J: TRBJ1-1
size: -
DNA: TGCGCCAGCAGTCCTCCTACCTTACGGGGGTCTGAAGCTTTCTTT
CDR3: CASSPPTLRGSEAFF

D: -
V: TRBV19
J: TRBJ2-1
size: -
DNA: TGTGCCAGTAGTCCAAGGGGCGGAGTTTCCTCCTACAATGAGCAGTTCTTC
CDR3: CASSPRGGVSSYNEQFF

D: TRBD1
V: TRBV5-1
J: TRBJ2-7
size: -
DNA: TGCGCCAGCAGCCCCCAAGGACAGGGGTACGAGCAGTACTTC
CDR3: CASSPQGQGYEQYF

D: -
V: TRBV7-2
J: TRBJ1-6
size: -
DNA: TGTGCCAGCAGCCCGTCGGGGAATTCCTATAATTCACCCCTCCACTTT
CDR3: CASSPSGNSYNSPLHF

D: -
V: TRBV6-6
J: TRBJ1-2
size: -
DNA: TGTGCCAGCAGGCCTGGGGTGGGAGGGGGTAACTATGGCTACACCTTC
CDR3: CASRPGVGGGNYGYTF

D: -
V: TRBV19
J: TRBJ2-1
size: -
DNA: TGTGCCAGTACATCGACAGGTTGGGGTGAGCAGTTCTTC
CDR3: CASTSTGWGEQFF

D: -
V: TRBV27
J: TRBJ2-7
size: -
DNA: TGTGCCAGCAGTCCCGGACAGTACTACGAGCAGTACTTC
CDR3: CASSPGQYYEQYF

D: -
V: TRBV9
J: TRBJ1-4
size: -
DNA: TGTGCCAGCAGCGTAGAACTAAGGGGTGAAAAACTGTTTTTT
CDR3: CASSVELRGEKLFF

D: -
V: TRBV4-1
J: TRBJ1-4
size: once
DNA: TGCGCCAGCAGCCGGAGGGGACCAGAGGGGGAAAAACTGTTTTTT
CDR3: CASSRRGPEGEKLFF

D: -
V: TRBV5-1
J: TRBJ1-1
size: -
DNA: TGCGCCAGCAGCTTGGTGGTTTCGGGGAACACTGAAGCTTTCTTT
CDR3: CASSLVVSGNTEAFF

D: -
V: TRBV6-5
J: TRBJ2-7
size: -
DNA: TGTGCCAGCAGTGCGTACAGGGAGCAGTACTTC
CDR3: CASSAYREQYF

D: TRBD2
V: TRBV7-2
J: TRBJ2-3
size: -
DNA: TGTGCCAGCAGCTTAGGGGACTACCGCACAGATACGCAGTATTTT
CDR3: CASSLGDYRTDTQYF

D: -
V: TRBV6-1
J: TRBJ1-2
size: -
DNA: TGTGCCAGCAGGAAAGTACAGGGCCGCGGCTACACCTTC
CDR3: CASRKVQGRGYTF

D: -
V: TRBV15
J: TRBJ1-5
size: -
DNA: TGTGCCACCAGCCTGAGTACAGCTAGCAATCAGCCCCAGCATTTT
CDR3: CATSLSTASNQPQHF

D: -
V: TRBV30
J: TRBJ1-5
size: -
DNA: TGTGCCTGGAGTGAGGGGTATAGCAATCAGCCCCAGCATTTT
CDR3: CAWSEGYSNQPQHF

D: -
V: TRBV7-9
J: TRBJ2-2
size: -
DNA: TGTGCCAGCAGCTTCAGGGTAGCAGGGAACACCGGGGAGCTGTTTTTT
CDR3: CASSFRVAGNTGELFF

D: -
V: TRBV5-1
J: TRBJ2-7
size: -
DNA: TGCGCCAGCAGCCCTTTTGGACAGTTCTCCTACGAGCAGTACTTC
CDR3: CASSPFGQFSYEQYF

D: -
V: TRBV4-1
J: TRBJ2-2
size: -
DNA: TGCGCCAGCAGCCTGCTGTCGGGCACCGGGGAGCTGTTTTTT
CDR3: CASSLLSGTGELFF

D: TRBD1
V: TRBV14
J: TRBJ1-4
size: -
DNA: TGTGCCAGCAGCCTTCGGACAGGCCCTAATGAAAAACTGTTTTTT
CDR3: CASSLRTGPNEKLFF

D: -
V: TRBV5-6
J: TRBJ1-5
size: -
DNA: TGTGCCAGCAGCTCTTGGAGCGGCGGCGGGCCCCAGCATTTT
CDR3: CASSSWSGGGPQHF

D: -
V: TRBV12-1
J: TRBJ1-5
size: -
DNA: TGTGCCAGCAGCTTCAGACCCGGGACACACGTTGAGCAGCCCCAGCATTTT
CDR3: CASSFRPGTHVEQPQHF

D: -
V: TRBV6-4
J: TRBJ1-1
size: few
DNA: TGTGCCAGCAGTGATAAGGGGGGGGAGGGCACTGAAGCTTTCTTT
CDR3: CASSDKGGEGTEAFF

D: -
V: TRBV5-1
J: TRBJ2-3
size: -
DNA: TGCGCCAGCAGCTTGGACGGGAGCACAGATACGCAGTATTTT
CDR3: CASSLDGSTDTQYF

D: -
V: TRBV19
J: TRBJ1-5
size: -
DNA: TGTGCCAGTAGTACTATAACCAATCAGCCCCAGCATTTT
CDR3: CASSTITNQPQHF

D: -
V: TRBV25-1
J: TRBJ1-2
size: -
DNA: TGTGCCAGCAGTGAATACCAGGGAGGCTTAAGGGGCTACACCTTC
CDR3: CASSEYQGGLRGYTF

D: TRBD2
V: TRBV2
J: TRBJ2-2
size: -
DNA: TGTGCCAGCAGCCTCCGGACTAGCGGGGGGACTGGCTGGGCCGGGGAGCTGTTTTTT
CDR3: CASSLRTSGGTGWAGELFF

D: TRBD1
V: TRBV7-9
J: TRBJ2-3
size: -
DNA: TGTGCCAGCAGCTCCCGGGACAGAGACACAGATACGCAGTATTTT
CDR3: CASSSRDRDTDTQYF

D: TRBD2
V: TRBV7-2
J: TRBJ2-3
size: -
DNA: TGTGCCAGCAGCTTAGGTACTAGCGGGGCAGATACGCAGTATTTT
CDR3: CASSLGTSGADTQYF

D: -
V: TRBV30
J: TRBJ2-5
size: -
DNA: TGTGCCTGGGAGCAGGGGCGACAAGAGACCCAGTACTTC
CDR3: CAWEQGRQETQYF

D: TRBD1
V: TRBV6-4
J: TRBJ1-5
size: -
DNA: TGTGCCAGCAGTGACTCGAAGGACAGGCCCAATCAGCCCCAGCATTTT
CDR3: CASSDSKDRPNQPQHF

D: TRBD2
V: TRBV10-2
J: TRBJ2-2
size: -
DNA: TGCGCCGCTGGGGACTATACACCCGGGGAGCTGTTTTTT
CDR3: CAAGDYTPGELFF

D: -
V: TRBV20-1
J: TRBJ2-3
size: -
DNA: TGCAGTGCTCTACGCGGCGGTACGCAGTATTTT
CDR3: CSALRGGTQYF

D: -
V: TRBV6-6
J: TRBJ2-1
size: -
DNA: TGTGCCAGCAGTTATTGGGCCCTCAGCTCCTACAATGAGCAGTTCTTC
CDR3: CASSYWALSSYNEQFF

D: -
V: TRBV5-4
J: TRBJ2-3
size: -
DNA: TGTGCCAGCAGTCGGGTCTCCACAGATACGCAGTATTTT
CDR3: CASSRVSTDTQYF